These T cell receptor beta chains were read from a single sample in a study of blood T cell repertoires in COVID-19. Measured with immunoSEQ multiplex PCR; TCRdb has only the in-frame clones, and not every one. The sample shows 35,000 to 50,000 clones, around 88% of them seen only once. The specimen was peripheral blood. The receptors were sampled from an elderly woman with acute or convalescent COVID-19. CDR3s include the opening cysteine and the closing phenylalanine or tryptophan. The D gene is left open where the match is weak. A clone size is listed for some rows: how often the clone was seen (once, few, many), or a class if it is expanded.

v_gene,abundance,j_gene,d_gene,CDR3nt,CDR3aa
TRBV9,.,TRBJ1-4,.,TGTGCCAGCAGCGTAGAACCGACAGGAGTTAATGAAAAACTGTTTTTT,CASSVEPTGVNEKLFF
TRBV9,few,TRBJ2-1,TRBD2,TGTGCCAGCAGCGTAGCGAGGGCCCCGGGGGGTGAGCAGTTCTTC,CASSVARAPGGEQFF
TRBV9,.,TRBJ2-1,.,TGTGCCAGCAGCGTAGGCCAGGGAACCATCAATGAGCAGTTCTTC,CASSVGQGTINEQFF
TRBV9,.,TRBJ2-3,.,TGTGCCAGCAGGCAGTCGAGCACAGATACGCAGTATTTT,CASRQSSTDTQYF
TRBV1,.,TRBJ1-2,.,TGCACCAGCAGCCCCACATCGAACTATGGCTACACCTTC,CTSSPTSNYGYTF
TRBV19,once,TRBJ2-7,TRBD2,TGTGCCAGTAGTCCAGGTTCTAGCGGGGGGTTCTCCTACGAGCAGTACTTC,CASSPGSSGGFSYEQYF
TRBV4-1,.,TRBJ1-5,TRBD1,TGCGCCAGCAGCCGAAGACAGGGGTACGATCGGCAGCCCCAGCATTTT,CASSRRQGYDRQPQHF
TRBV19,.,TRBJ1-1,.,TGTGCCAGTACCACAACAGGCCAAACGAACACTGAAGCTTTCTTT,CASTTTGQTNTEAFF
TRBV7-6,.,TRBJ1-1,.,TGTGCCAGCAGCCAAGACAGAGACACTGAAGCTTTCTTT,CASSQDRDTEAFF
TRBV25-1,.,TRBJ1-1,.,TGTGCCAGCAGTGAATTCGCGCCCCACGGGGCTTTCTTT,CASSEFAPHGAFF
TRBV6-5,.,TRBJ1-1,TRBD1,TGTGCCAGCAGTTCGCGGACAGGGAGGGGAACTGAAGCTTTCTTT,CASSSRTGRGTEAFF
TRBV5-1,.,TRBJ2-5,TRBD2,TGCGCCAGCAGCTCCGGGACTAGCATCGTGGAGACCCAGTACTTC,CASSSGTSIVETQYF
TRBV6-5,.,TRBJ1-5,TRBD1,TGTGCCAGCGGATGGACAGGTGGTAGCAATCAGCCCCAGCATTTT,CASGWTGGSNQPQHF
TRBV19,.,TRBJ1-1,.,TGTGCCAGTAGTATAGGACAGCTTACGAACACTGAAGCTTTCTTT,CASSIGQLTNTEAFF
TRBV19,.,TRBJ2-4,.,TGTGCCAGTAGTATAGGGGCAGGGGATTCCAAAAACATTCAGTACTTC,CASSIGAGDSKNIQYF
TRBV27,.,TRBJ1-1,.,TGTGCCAGCGCAACTCTCGGGGGACGGGTTAACACTGAAGCTTTCTTT,CASATLGGRVNTEAFF
TRBV3-1/TRBV3-2,.,TRBJ2-7,.,TGTGCCAGCAGCCAAGATCAACAGGGCTACGAGCAGTACTTC,CASSQDQQGYEQYF
TRBV19,once,TRBJ1-5,.,TGTGCCAGTAGCACGGGATCCTTAAGCAATCAGCCCCAGCATTTT,CASSTGSLSNQPQHF
TRBV14,.,TRBJ2-3,TRBD1,TGTGCCAGCAGCCACCAAGGACAGGGTGGCGCCGATACGCAGTATTTT,CASSHQGQGGADTQYF
TRBV18,.,TRBJ2-7,.,TGTGCCAGCTCCCCAGAGTACTCCTACGAGCAGTACTTC,CASSPEYSYEQYF